Each of the 28 T cell receptor beta chains below was sequenced from the same sample in a study of cytomegalovirus exposure and HLA in healthy donors. The PCR employed 60 Vbeta primers together with 13 Jbeta primers. Sequenced by immunoSEQ multiplex PCR; TCRdb stores in-frame clones only, minus some. Of 150,000 to 200,000 clones in the sample, over 60% were seen once. The sequenced sample consisted of PBMCs. The receptors here all came from a woman aged 25 to 39 in good health and CMV-seronegative.

The V gene is TRBV7-3, the J gene TRBJ2-3, with a possible D match to TRBD2 (5 bases). The CDR3 extends over 14 amino acids. Germline V CDR1 and CDR2: SGHTA, FQGTGA. V lost 4 bases to trimming and J lost 2 bases, with 10 bases between them. The CDR3 DNA is TGTGCCAGCAGCTCACTAGGAGACACAGATACGCAGTATTTT. It encodes CASSSLGDTDTQYF.

J is TRBJ2-5 and V is TRBV5-4, with 10 bases lining up with TRBD1. The CDR3 has 13 amino acids. Germline V lookup: CDR1 SGHNT, CDR2 YYREEE (reference sequence). V lost 4 bases, J lost 5 bases, and 2 bases stayed unmatched. CDR3 loop: CASSEDRGETQYF. CDR3 bases: TGTGCCAGCAGCGAGGACAGGGGGGAGACCCAGTACTTC.

The chain couples TRBV9 to TRBJ2-7; a possible D gene is TRBD2 (6 bases). Looked up from germline, CDR1 is SGDLS and CDR2 is YYNGEE. The length of the CDR3 is 15 residues. The V and J ends lost 0 bases and 0 bases respectively, with 10 bases between them. CDR3 in DNA: TGTGCCAGCAGCGTAGATGTCGGGAGCTCCTACGAGCAGTACTTC. Its translation: CASSVDVGSSYEQYF.

This clone showed up just once. V usage is TRBV28 and J usage is TRBJ2-7, with TRBD2 identical over 11 bases. CDR1 MDHEN and CDR2 SYDVKM come from the germline V gene. Unmatched junction bases numbered 8, after V lost 6 bases and J lost 7 bases. The CDR3 length is 14 residues. Here the CDR3 reads CASSETSGIQEQYF. The CDR3 DNA reads TGTGCCAGCAGCGAGACTAGCGGGATACAAGAGCAGTACTTC. The variable domain in full, with the rest retrieved from reference TRBV28 and TRBJ2-7, is DVKVTQSSRYLVKRTGEKVFLECVQDMDHENMFWYRQDPGLGLRLIYFSYDVKMKEKGDIPEGYSVSREKKERFSLILESASTNQTSMYLCASSETSGIQEQYFGPGTRLTVT.

V and J are TRBV29-1 and TRBJ2-7; D perhaps matches TRBD2 (5 bases). Trimming pared 3 bases from V and 4 bases from J, leaving 13 bases between. The CDR3 consists of 13 residues. Looked up from germline, CDR1 is SQVTM and CDR2 is ANQGSEA. The CDR3 here is CSVDSPDSYEQYF. CDR3 bases: TGCAGCGTTGACTCCCCGGACTCTTACGAGCAGTACTTC.

The chain couples TRBV19 to TRBJ2-3; D perhaps matches TRBD2 (6 bases). CDR1 is LNHDA and CDR2 is SQIVND in the germline V gene (reference sequence). The CDR3 is 14 amino acids. V was cut by 9 bases and J by 4 bases, with 17 bases left in between. As DNA, the CDR3 is TGTGCCAGCCTCGGGGGTCGCCGGGCAGATACGCAGTATTTT. Translating gives CASLGGRRADTQYF.

The chain has TRBV6-6 and TRBJ1-1, with TRBD1 matching 9 bases. The V gene end was trimmed by 7 bases and the J gene end by 8 bases; junction bases not matched to a gene: 17. This CDR3 contains 16 residues. CDR1 is MNHNY and CDR2 is SVGAGI in the germline V gene (reference sequence). The CDR3 loop reads CASIQKQGAGISEAFF. As DNA, the CDR3 is TGTGCCAGCATCCAGAAACAGGGGGCAGGCATATCGGAAGCTTTCTTT.

This clone showed up many times. The chain has TRBV5-8 and TRBJ1-5; D ambiguous. V was trimmed by 1 base and J by 3 bases, leaving 8 bases between them. Germline V CDR1 and CDR2: SGHTS, YDEGEE. CDR3 length: 14 amino acids. The CDR3 bases are TGTGCCAGCAGCTTGTTTACAGACAATCAGCCCCAGCATTTT. Translating it yields CASSLFTDNQPQHF.

This clone was seen a single time. The V and J genes are TRBV6-1 and TRBJ2-7; D is perhaps TRBD1 (5 bases). The germline CDR1 and CDR2 sequences are MNHNS and SASEGT. The CDR3 is 14 amino acids. The V and J ends lost 8 bases and 2 bases respectively, with 16 bases between them. CDR3 region: CASSRTSGPYEQYF. The CDR3 DNA is TGTGCCAGCTCCAGGACATCCGGCCCCTACGAGCAGTACTTC.

The V gene is TRBV4-3, the J gene TRBJ2-1; 11 nucleotides match TRBD2. CDR1 LGHNA and CDR2 YSLEER come from the germline V gene. The CDR3 extends over 15 amino acids. V lost 2 bases, J lost 5 bases, and 2 bases stayed unmatched. CDR3 sequence reads: CASSQPTSGNNEQFF. CDR3 DNA sequence: TGCGCCAGCAGCCAACCGACTAGCGGGAACAATGAGCAGTTCTTC.

This chain links TRBV6-6 with TRBJ1-2; 11 bases line up with TRBD1. CDR1 MNHNY and CDR2 SVGAGI come from the germline V gene (reference sequence). With 4 bases clipped from V and 6 bases from J, the junction kept 7 bases outside the gene matches. The CDR3 has 15 residues. The CDR3 DNA reads TGTGCCAGCAGTTCTTCACGGGACAGGGGGGATGGCTACACCTTC. This encodes CASSSSRDRGDGYTF.

The chain is built from TRBV7-9 and TRBJ2-7; no firm D call. The germline V gene encodes CDR1 SEHNR and CDR2 FQNEAQ (reference sequence). The CDR3 consists of 13 residues. V was clipped by 4 bases and J by 2 bases, with 9 bases between them. As DNA, the CDR3 is TGTGCCAGCAGCTCTCCCGCAGCCTACGAGCAGTACTTC. Amino acids: CASSSPAAYEQYF.

V gene TRBV19 combines with J gene TRBJ1-1; TRBD1 matches at 7 bases. Germline trimming cut 5 bases from V and 5 bases from J; bases unmatched to any gene: 8. The CDR3 totals 14 residues. Germline V gene data show CDR1 as LNHDA and CDR2 as SQIVND (reference sequence). The chain's CDR3 is CASSPRQGGTEAFF. The CDR3, as DNA: TGTGCCAGTAGTCCACGACAGGGTGGGACTGAAGCTTTCTTT.

CDR3 sequence (DNA): TGTGCCAGCAGTGAGGTACCGGGACAGGGCTCCTACAATGAGCAGTTCTTC. Protein sequence: CASSEVPGQGSYNEQFF. The chain employs TRBV6-4 and TRBJ2-1; 9 positions agree with TRBD1. Germline CDR1 and CDR2: MRHNA and SNTAGT. The V gene end was trimmed by 3 bases and the J gene end by 0 bases; junction bases not matched to a gene: 6. The CDR3 contains 17 residues.

This clone was observed a single time. The chain links TRBV15 to TRBJ2-5; TRBD1 matches 8 bases. CDR1 and CDR2 (germline): LNHNV, YYDKDF (reference sequence). Trimming took 0 bases from V and 2 from J; bases not matched to a gene: 2. The CDR3 loop spans 15 amino acids. As DNA, the CDR3 is TGTGCCACCAGCAGAGAAGGACAGGGTCAAGAGACCCAGTACTTC. Translation: CATSREGQGQETQYF.

The chain employs TRBV9 and TRBJ2-7, with D hard to call. Trimming removed 0 bases at V and 5 bases at J, with 21 bases between. CDR3 length equals 17 residues. Germline assignment: CDR1 SGDLS and CDR2 YYNGEE. This CDR3 reads CASSVAPLGISKDEQYF. The CDR3 nucleotides are TGTGCCAGCAGCGTAGCACCCCTAGGAATTTCTAAGGACGAGCAGTACTTC.

The V call is TRBV7-3, the J call TRBJ2-7; weak D call: TRBD2 (5 bases). The germline V gene has CDR1 SGHTA and CDR2 FQGTGA. V was pared by 0 bases and J by 2 bases, with 14 bases between. The CDR3 runs to 16 residues. The CDR3 reads CASSLTGSPGAYEQYF. CDR3 sequence (DNA): TGTGCCAGCAGCTTAACGGGAAGTCCCGGGGCCTACGAGCAGTACTTC. Complete variable domain (other parts from reference TRBV7-3 and TRBJ2-7): GAGVSQTPSNKVTEKGKYVELRCDPISGHTALYWYRQSLGQGPEFLIYFQGTGAADDSGLPNDRFFAVRPEGSVSTLKIQRTERGDSAVYLCASSLTGSPGAYEQYFGPGTRLTVT.

The chain carries TRBV7-2 and TRBJ2-1, with TRBD2 matching 10 bases. The CDR3 loop spans 15 amino acids. CDR1 is SGHTA, CDR2 FQGNSA, per germline. J lost 9 bases, V lost 3 bases, and 8 bases had no gene match. CDR3 in DNA: TGTGCCAGCAGCTTCGGCCTAGCGGGAGTTTTTGAGCAGTTCTTC. Its protein product is CASSFGLAGVFEQFF.

The chain has TRBV6-6 and TRBJ1-5; tentative D call: TRBD1 (5 bases). The CDR3 has 15 amino acids. The V end was cut by 6 bases, the J end by 3 bases, with 15 bases between. The germline CDR1 and CDR2 sequences are MNHNY and SVGAGI (reference sequence). The CDR3: CASRHQGNYNQPQHF. The DNA of the CDR3 is TGTGCCAGCAGACATCAGGGAAATTACAATCAGCCCCAGCATTTT.

The chain recombines TRBV28 with TRBJ2-7; maybe TRBD1 (5 bases). Germline-derived CDR1 and CDR2 are MDHEN and SYDVKM. The CDR3 sequence is 15 residues long. V lost 5 bases and J 1 base, leaving 15 bases between the germline ends. CDR3 amino acids: CASSPLIDSSYEQYF. The CDR3 nucleotides read TGTGCCAGCAGTCCTCTTATTGACAGTTCCTACGAGCAGTACTTC.

Comments on this clone: A read error may account for a junction end that differs from germline. The gene calls are TRBV30 and TRBJ1-2; TRBD1 might be the D (6 bases). The CDR3 is made up of 15 amino acids. Germline V gene sequence: CDR1 GTSNPN, CDR2 SVGIG (reference sequence). The CDR3 nucleotides read TGTGCCTGGAGTCTTGGCACAACAGGGAAGAATGGCTACCCCTTC. Translated: CAWSLGTTGKNGYPF.

This sequence joins TRBV5-1 and TRBJ2-3; TRBD2 aligns across 7 bases. Per the germline V gene, CDR1 is SGHRS and CDR2 is YFSETQ. V gave up 0 bases and J gave up 0 bases; unmatched junction bases: 4. The CDR3 is 16 amino acids. The CDR3 nucleotides are TGCGCCAGCAGCTTGGCCCTAGCGGAAAGCACAGATACGCAGTATTTT. This codes for CASSLALAESTDTQYF.

The chain carries TRBV19 and TRBJ1-2; TRBD1 is a possible D gene (6 bases). CDR1 and CDR2 (germline): LNHDA, SQIVND (reference sequence). The CDR3 is 13 residues long. The V and J ends lost 6 bases and 8 bases respectively, with 16 bases between them. DNA of the CDR3: TGTGCCAGTAGAGAAGGGGGGGTAGGGGGCTACACCTTC. As protein: CASREGGVGGYTF.

V gene TRBV5-4 combines with J gene TRBJ1-3; 7 nucleotides agree with TRBD1. Germline loops: CDR1 SGHNT, CDR2 YYREEE (reference sequence). V dropped 1 base and J dropped 4; count of bases not matched to a gene: 5. This CDR3 has 15 residues. CDR3 amino acids: CASSLRQGAGNTIYF. DNA for the CDR3: TGTGCCAGCAGCTTGAGACAGGGTGCAGGAAACACCATATATTTT.

The chain has TRBV5-1 and TRBJ2-1; a possible D gene is TRBD2 (6 bases). With 0 bases removed from V and 7 bases from J, the gap between germline ends came to 20 bases. The germline V gene encodes CDR1 SGHRS and CDR2 YFSETQ. The CDR3 is 17 amino acids. The CDR3 coding sequence is TGCGCCAGCAGCTTGGGCGGCGGGAACCCAGAAGTAAATGAGCAGTTCTTC. This codes for CASSLGGGNPEVNEQFF.

This clone was detected once. The J gene is TRBJ1-3, the V gene TRBV9; TRBD1 aligns across 8 bases. Germline V gene data show CDR1 as SGDLS and CDR2 as YYNGEE. Trimming took 4 bases from V and 4 from J; bases not matched to a gene: 4. This CDR3 region has 14 residues. The CDR3 nucleotides are TGTGCCAGCAGCCCGGACAGGGCAGGAAACACCATATATTTT. It specifies CASSPDRAGNTIYF.

The gene calls are TRBV7-9 and TRBJ2-2, with 9 positions matching TRBD2. This CDR3 region has 15 residues. J gave up 5 bases and V 5 bases, and 6 bases lay outside the gene matches. CDR1 SEHNR and CDR2 FQNEAQ come from the germline V gene (reference sequence). The CDR3 region has the DNA TGTGCCAGCAGCCCAAGCGGGGGGCATACCGGGGAGCTGTTTTTT. Its protein product is CASSPSGGHTGELFF. Full variable domain (remainder filled in from reference TRBV7-9 and TRBJ2-2): DTGVSQNPRHKITKRGQNVTFRCDPISEHNRLYWYRQTLGQGPEFLTYFQNEAQLEKSRLLSDRFSAERPKGSFSTLEIQRTEQGDSAMYLCASSPSGGHTGELFFGEGSRLTVL.

The chain is built from TRBV19 and TRBJ2-7, with 8 positions matching TRBD2. CDR1 is LNHDA and CDR2 is SQIVND in the germline V gene (reference sequence). CDR3 size: 16 residues. After removal of 5 bases from V and 3 bases from J, the junction contained 12 bases not matched to a gene. The CDR3: CASSPAGRVALYEQYF. In DNA, the CDR3 is TGTGCCAGTAGTCCGGCCGGGAGGGTCGCCCTCTACGAGCAGTACTTC.